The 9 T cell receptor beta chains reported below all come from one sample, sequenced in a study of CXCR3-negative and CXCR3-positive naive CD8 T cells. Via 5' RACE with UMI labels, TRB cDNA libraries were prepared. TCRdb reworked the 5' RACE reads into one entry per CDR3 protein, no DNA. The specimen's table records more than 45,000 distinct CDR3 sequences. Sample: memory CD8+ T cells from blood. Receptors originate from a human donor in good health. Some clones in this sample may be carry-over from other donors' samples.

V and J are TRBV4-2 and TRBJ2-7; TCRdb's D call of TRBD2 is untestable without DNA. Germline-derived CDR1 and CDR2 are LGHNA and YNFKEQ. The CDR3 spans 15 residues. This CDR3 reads CASSEGTSGVYEQYF.

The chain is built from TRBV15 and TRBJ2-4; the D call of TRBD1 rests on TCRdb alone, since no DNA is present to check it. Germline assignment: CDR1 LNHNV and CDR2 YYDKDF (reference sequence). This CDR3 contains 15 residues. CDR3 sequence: CATSRLDNDGNIQYF. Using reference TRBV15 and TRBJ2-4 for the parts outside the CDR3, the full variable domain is DAMVIQNPRYQVTQFGKPVTLSCSQTLNHNVMYWYQQKSSQAPKLLFHYYDKDFNNEADTPDNFQSRRPNTSFCFLDIRSPGLGDTAMYLCATSRLDNDGNIQYFGAGTRLSVL.

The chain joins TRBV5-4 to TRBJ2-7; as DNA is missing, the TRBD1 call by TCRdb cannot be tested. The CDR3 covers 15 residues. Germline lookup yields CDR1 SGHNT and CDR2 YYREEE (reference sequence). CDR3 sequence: CASSIGRGDPYEQYF.

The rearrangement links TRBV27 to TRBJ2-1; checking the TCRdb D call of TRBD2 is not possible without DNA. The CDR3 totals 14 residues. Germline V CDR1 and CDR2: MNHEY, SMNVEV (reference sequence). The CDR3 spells CASSLLAGYNEQFF.

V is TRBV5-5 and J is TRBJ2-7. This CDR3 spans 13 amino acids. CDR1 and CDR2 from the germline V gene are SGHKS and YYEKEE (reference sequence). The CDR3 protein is CASSLWGSYEQYF.

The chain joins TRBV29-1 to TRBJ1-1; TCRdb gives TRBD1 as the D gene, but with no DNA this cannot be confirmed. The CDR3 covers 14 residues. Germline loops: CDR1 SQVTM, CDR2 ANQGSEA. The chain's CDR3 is CSVEDRRQGSEAFF.

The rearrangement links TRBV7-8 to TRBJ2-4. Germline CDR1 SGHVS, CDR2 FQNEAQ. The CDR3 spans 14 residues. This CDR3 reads CASSFQDGSNIQYF.

This chain's CDR3 is CASSPTSGRSHTGELFF. This chain uses TRBV7-9 with TRBJ2-2; TCRdb's D gene call, TRBD2, goes unchecked for lack of DNA. Per the germline V gene, CDR1 is SEHNR and CDR2 is FQNEAQ (reference sequence). The CDR3 spans 17 residues.

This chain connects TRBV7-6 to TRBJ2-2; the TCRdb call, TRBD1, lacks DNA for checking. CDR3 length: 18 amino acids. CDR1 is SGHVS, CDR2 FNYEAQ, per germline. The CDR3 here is CASSLAETGLENTGELFF.